This T cell receptor beta chain was profiled in a study of beta chain features in type 1 diabetes. Reverse transcribing all isolated RNA meant expressed TCRB transcripts were sequenced. Naive, central memory and regulatory T cell samples averaged around 3.9 million immunoSEQ reads each. Profiled with immunoSEQ multiplex PCR; TCRdb holds only in-frame clones, not every one. The repertoire has some 280,000 clones, over 11% of them found once; the top ten carry less than 0.02%. Study-wide points: TCRB CDR3s were moderately but significantly shorter in Type 1 diabetes patients in all four CD4+ subsets.

This clone occurred a few times. Antigen unknown. V was clipped by 8 bases and J by 4 bases; unmatched bases: 1. Germline values: CDR1 MNHEY, CDR2 SVGAGI. The CDR3 spans 11 residues. Sequencing was done on a sample of naive CD4+ T cells from blood. The receptor's source is a man younger than 45 with type 1 diabetes. The rearrangement joins TRBV6-5 to TRBJ1-1; TRBD1 aligns across 7 bases. The chain's CDR3 is CASQGGTEAFF. CDR3 nucleotide sequence: TGTGCCAGCCAGGGGGGCACTGAAGCTTTCTTT.